Below, one T cell receptor (beta chain) is given with its context. The germline gives CDR1 SGHTA, CDR2 FQGNSA. The CDR3 has 15 amino acids. The V segment lost 5 bases and the J segment 5 bases; nucleotides outside the gene matches: 7. The data derive from a study of blood T cell repertoires in COVID-19. Generated by immunoSEQ multiplex PCR, the TCRdb table keeps only in-frame clones and is missing some. This table has 200,000 to 250,000 clones, 80% to 90% appearing once. Across under 25 US areas, participants ranged in age from roughly 18 to 95 years. Assignment of participants to cohorts was predicated upon participant-reported clinical history.

The receptor was derived from a middle-aged woman with acute COVID-19. The sample taken for sequencing was PBMCs or T cells enriched from blood (not recorded which). V gene TRBV7-2 combines with J gene TRBJ1-4; 8 positions agree with TRBD1. The CDR3 loop reads CASSLGQGENEKLFF. The CDR3, as DNA: TGTGCCAGCAGCCTCGGACAGGGAGAAAATGAAAAACTGTTTTTT.